The entry that follows covers one T cell receptor (beta chain) sequence. Its specificity is unknown. This record comes from a study of T cells expressing NK-cell markers. The overall study: One of the eight sequenced donors was seronegative, whereas the other seven were HCMV-seropositive. Overall study findings and caveats: It remained uncertain whether the expanded NKG2C+ T cell clones were specific for HCMV antigens.

The CDR3 contains 17 residues. The germline V gene encodes CDR1 SGHDT and CDR2 YYEEEE. TCRdb reprocessed the 5' RACE reads and keeps a single row for each CDR3 protein, giving no DNA. The listing records approximately 380,000 distinct CDR3 sequences. The chain uses TRBV5-6 and TRBJ2-2; TCRdb selects TRBD1, and the lack of DNA leaves this call unchecked. This clonotype was sampled from a man aged 18 to 69 in good health. Sequencing was carried out using blood T cells: a sorted CD56 or NKG2C T cell subset, CD4+ or CD8+ T cells, or bulk PBMC T cells (not recorded which). Here the CDR3 reads CASSSQRTGGWAGELFF.